These 19 T cell receptor beta chains originate from one sample sequenced in a study of blood T cell repertoires in COVID-19. Libraries were prepared by immunoSEQ multiplex PCR; TCRdb keeps only in-frame clonotypes and omits some of them. The data show about 83,000 clones, roughly 84% seen once. The specimen sequenced was peripheral blood. These receptors were taken from an elderly woman in a cohort sampled during active or convalescent COVID-19.

The chain recombines TRBV2 with TRBJ1-5, with D hard to call. Germline V CDR1 and CDR2: SNHLY, FYNNEI. Trimming stripped 4 bases from V and 16 bases from J, with 17 bases between. The CDR3 is 12 residues long. CDR3 coding DNA: TGTGCCAGCAGTGGGGTTGAGGGAGCCTTACATTTT. Translated, it gives CASSGVEGALHF. The complete variable domain, with remaining parts taken from reference TRBV2 and TRBJ1-5, reads EPEVTQTPSHQVTQMGQEVILRCVPISNHLYFYWYRQILGQKVEFLVSFYNNEISEKSEIFDDQFSVERPDGSNFTLKIRSTKLEDSAMYFCASSGVEGALHFGDGTRLSIL.

The chain carries TRBV11-2 and TRBJ2-7; D remains ambiguous. Per the germline V gene, CDR1 is SGHAT and CDR2 is FQNNGV. V was pared by 6 bases and J by 2 bases, with 8 bases between. The CDR3 contains 12 residues. In DNA, the CDR3 is TGTGCCAGCAGTCTAAATACCTACGAGCAGTACGTC. It translates to CASSLNTYEQYV.

V usage is TRBV7-9 and J usage is TRBJ1-3; D perhaps matches TRBD1 (6 bases). The CDR3 totals 15 residues. Germline V gene sequence: CDR1 SEHNR, CDR2 FQNEAQ (reference sequence). Trimming took off 3 bases at V and 0 bases at J, with 9 bases between the two ends. The CDR3 DNA sequence: TGTGCCAGCAGCTTCGCAGGGGACTCTGGAAACACCATATATTTT. It codes for CASSFAGDSGNTIYF.

This clone was found a few times. The chain joins TRBV9 to TRBJ2-3; possible D gene TRBD1, 7 bases. Germline CDR1 is SGDLS and CDR2 is YYNGEE. The CDR3 length is 15 residues. Trimming cost V 3 bases and J 2 bases, with 13 bases left between them. The CDR3 coding sequence is TGTGCCAGCAGCGCGGAGGGACAGTACACAGATACGCAGTATTTT. Amino acids: CASSAEGQYTDTQYF.

The V call is TRBV7-3, the J call TRBJ2-1; possible D gene TRBD2, 5 bases. This CDR3 spans 11 amino acids. The germline V gene encodes CDR1 SGHTA and CDR2 FQGTGA. The V gene lost 5 bases and the J gene lost 8 bases, with 7 bases spanning the gap. Written as DNA, the CDR3 is TGTGCCAGCAGCGTGAGGGATGAGCAGTTCTTC. Encoded protein: CASSVRDEQFF. Variable domain in full (rest from reference TRBV7-3 and TRBJ2-1): GAGVSQTPSNKVTEKGKYVELRCDPISGHTALYWYRQSLGQGPEFLIYFQGTGAADDSGLPNDRFFAVRPEGSVSTLKIQRTERGDSAVYLCASSVRDEQFFGPGTRLTVL.

This chain connects TRBV11-2 to TRBJ2-7; 8 positions agree with TRBD1. The V gene end was trimmed by 7 bases and the J gene end by 3 bases; junction bases not matched to a gene: 11. Germline-derived CDR1 and CDR2 are SGHAT and FQNNGV. The CDR3 length is 15 residues. This CDR3 is CASTPWGTGDYEQYF. DNA for the CDR3: TGTGCCAGCACCCCTTGGGGGACAGGTGACTACGAGCAGTACTTC.

This clone was detected a few times. This rearrangement joins TRBV19 to TRBJ1-5; D perhaps matches TRBD1 (5 bases). V was cut by 5 bases and J by 0 bases, with 17 bases left in between. CDR3 length equals 17 residues. Germline V gives CDR1 LNHDA, CDR2 SQIVND (reference sequence). The CDR3 loop is CASSASQGSYSNQPQHF. CDR3 DNA sequence: TGTGCCAGTAGTGCCTCCCAGGGTTCATATAGCAATCAGCCCCAGCATTTT.

The chain carries TRBV6-1 and TRBJ1-1; D call uncertain. V was clipped by 8 bases and J by 4 bases, with 8 bases between them. Looked up from germline, CDR1 is MNHNS and CDR2 is SASEGT. The CDR3 runs 11 residues. CDR3 sequence: CASGRGTEAFF. In DNA, the CDR3 is TGTGCCAGCGGCCGGGGCACTGAAGCTTTCTTT.

The chain couples TRBV7-2 to TRBJ1-2; the match to TRBD1 covers 8 bases. Germline V CDR1 and CDR2: SGHTA, FQGNSA. V dropped 5 bases and J dropped 4; count of bases not matched to a gene: 9. The CDR3 is made up of 15 amino acids. The CDR3 reads CASSPGQGLTYGYTF. The DNA of the CDR3 is TGTGCCAGCAGCCCCGGACAGGGTCTGACCTATGGCTACACCTTC.

J is TRBJ2-7 and V is TRBV6-5; TRBD2 matches at 11 bases. Germline CDR1 is MNHEY and CDR2 is SVGAGI. The ends lost 2 bases at V and 4 bases at J; junction bases unmatched: 4. The CDR3 length is 15 residues. The CDR3 reads CASSYLAGGEYEQYF. The CDR3 nucleotides are TGTGCCAGCAGTTACCTAGCGGGAGGAGAGTACGAGCAGTACTTC.

This chain links TRBV4-2 with TRBJ1-5; perhaps TRBD1 as D (6 bases). V was pared by 1 base and J by 9 bases, with 16 bases between. The germline V gene encodes CDR1 LGHNA and CDR2 YNFKEQ. The CDR3 has 15 residues. CDR3 coding DNA: TGTGCCAGCAGCCAAGGTTCCTCAGGGGAGGGGCCCCAGCATTTT. It is translated as CASSQGSSGEGPQHF.

V and J are TRBV18 and TRBJ2-3; 10 bases agree with TRBD1. The CDR3 runs to 16 residues. Per the germline V gene, CDR1 is KGHSH and CDR2 is LQKENI. V was pared by 3 bases and J by 2 bases, with 5 bases of the junction left unmatched. CDR3: CASSPGQGTNTDTQYF. The CDR3 coding sequence is TGTGCCAGCTCACCGGGACAGGGGACAAACACAGATACGCAGTATTTT.

This chain joins TRBV12-3 or TRBV12-4 and TRBJ2-1; 9 bases agree with TRBD2. V was pared by 4 bases and J by 6 bases, with 1 base of the junction left unmatched. The CDR3 covers 13 residues. CDR3 region: CASSSGLANEQFF. The CDR3 nucleotides read TGTGCCAGCAGTTCGGGACTAGCCAATGAGCAGTTCTTC.

V and J are TRBV6-5 and TRBJ1-6, with D possibly matching TRBD1 (5 bases). Germline V gene data show CDR1 as MNHEY and CDR2 as SVGAGI. Trimming shortened V by 2 bases and J by 8 bases, and 16 bases separated the two germline ends. The CDR3 has 16 residues. Here the CDR3 DNA reads TGTGCCAGCAGTTACGGAGGGGCCGGGGTGGATTCACCCCTCCACTTT. This gives the protein CASSYGGAGVDSPLHF.

This clone was picked up one time. Relative to the germline gene, one junction end is altered; a read error may explain this. The chain has TRBV2 and TRBJ1-2, with 7 bases identical to TRBD1. The CDR3 is 10 amino acids. The germline gives CDR1 SNHLY, CDR2 FYNNEI. CDR3 DNA sequence: TGTGCCAGCAGCCTCCGGGACAGCATCTTC. Protein: CASSLRDSIF. Full variable domain (missing parts from reference TRBV2 and TRBJ1-2): EPEVTQTPSHQVTQMGQEVILRCVPISNHLYFYWYRQILGQKVEFLVSFYNNEISEKSEIFDDQFSVERPDGSNFTLKIRSTKLEDSAMYFCASSLRDSIFGSGTRLTVV.

The CDR3 is CASPDRMTGEQPQHF. CDR3 DNA sequence: TGCGCCAGCCCCGACCGAATGACAGGGGAACAGCCCCAGCATTTT. The chain has TRBV10-1 and TRBJ1-5; 8 positions match TRBD1. The CDR3 is 15 residues long. The germline gives CDR1 WNHNN, CDR2 SYGVQD (reference sequence). V was pared by 8 bases and J by 7 bases, with 13 bases of the junction left unmatched.

The genes are TRBV10-3 and TRBJ2-1, with TRBD2 matching over 12 bases. The CDR3 spans 15 residues. In germline, CDR1 is ENHRY, CDR2 SYGVKD. V dropped 6 bases and J dropped 6; count of bases not matched to a gene: 6. CDR3 loop: CAIRTPSGRGNEQFF. CDR3 nucleotide sequence: TGTGCCATCAGGACGCCTAGCGGGAGGGGCAATGAGCAGTTCTTC.

This chain joins TRBV2 and TRBJ2-5, with 7 bases that match TRBD2. The CDR3 consists of 15 residues. Germline V gene data show CDR1 as SNHLY and CDR2 as FYNNEI. V trimming: 4 bases; J trimming: 4 bases; junction bases outside the gene matches: 9. The CDR3 sequence is CASSGVGGSSETQYF. The CDR3 DNA follows: TGTGCCAGCAGTGGGGTGGGAGGGTCCTCAGAGACCCAGTACTTC.

V and J are TRBV2 and TRBJ1-2, with unresolved D. The CDR3 totals 11 residues. Germline CDR1 is SNHLY and CDR2 is FYNNEI. Deletions cut 6 bases from V and 4 bases from J, with 6 bases between. The CDR3 DNA follows: TGTGCCAGCAGACTCGGCTATGGCTACACCTTC. This translates into CASRLGYGYTF. Complete variable domain (other parts from reference TRBV2 and TRBJ1-2): EPEVTQTPSHQVTQMGQEVILRCVPISNHLYFYWYRQILGQKVEFLVSFYNNEISEKSEIFDDQFSVERPDGSNFTLKIRSTKLEDSAMYFCASRLGYGYTFGSGTRLTVV.